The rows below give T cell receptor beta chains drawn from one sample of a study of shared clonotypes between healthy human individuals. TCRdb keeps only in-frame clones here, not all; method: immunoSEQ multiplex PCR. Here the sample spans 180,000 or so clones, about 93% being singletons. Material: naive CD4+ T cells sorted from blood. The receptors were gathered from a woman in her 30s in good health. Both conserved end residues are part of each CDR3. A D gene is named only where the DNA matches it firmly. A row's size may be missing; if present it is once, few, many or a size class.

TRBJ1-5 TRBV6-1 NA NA TGTGCCAGCAGTGAGCCCCCCACGGAGAGGGGGGGTCGAAGCAATCAGCCCCAGCATTTT CASSEPPTERGGRSNQPQHF
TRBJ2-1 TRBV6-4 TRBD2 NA TGTGCCAGCAGTGCCTTTCCTACTAGCGGCAGTTCCTACAATGAGCAGTTCTTC CASSAFPTSGSSYNEQFF
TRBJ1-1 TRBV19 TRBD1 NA TGTGCCAGTAGTAGTGGGACAGGGGTATTGAACACTGAAGCTTTCTTT CASSSGTGVLNTEAFF
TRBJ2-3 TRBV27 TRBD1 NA TGTGCCAGCTCGCGGGACAGGGGAAAAAGGGCAGATACGCAGTATTTT CASSRDRGKRADTQYF
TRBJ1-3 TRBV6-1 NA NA TGTGCCAGCAGTGAAATTGGCCTCTCTGGAAACACCATATATTTT CASSEIGLSGNTIYF
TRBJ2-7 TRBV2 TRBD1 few TGTGCCAGCAGTGCAGACCCGACAGGGCTCGACGAGCAGTACTTC CASSADPTGLDEQYF
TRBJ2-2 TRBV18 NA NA TGTGCCAGCCTCACACCTAACGGGAACACCGGGGAGCTGTTTTTT CASLTPNGNTGELFF
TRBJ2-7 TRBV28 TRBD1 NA TGTGCCAGCAGAAATTCTGGGACAGACTACGAGCAGTACTTC CASRNSGTDYEQYF
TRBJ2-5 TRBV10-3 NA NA TGTGCCATCAGTGAGATTCCAGAGACCCAGTACTTC CAISEIPETQYF
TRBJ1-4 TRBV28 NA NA TGTGCCAGCAGTTTACAACTGAGAACTAATGAAAAACTGTTTTTT CASSLQLRTNEKLFF
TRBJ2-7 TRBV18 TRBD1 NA TGTGCCAGCTCAGACTCTCCCGGGACAGGGGGCTGGGCCGAGCAGTACTTC CASSDSPGTGGWAEQYF
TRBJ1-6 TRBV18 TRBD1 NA TGTGCCAGCTCAAGGACAGGGGGCGGAGATTCACCCCTCCACTTT CASSRTGGGDSPLHF
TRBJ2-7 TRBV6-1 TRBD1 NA TGTGCCAGCAGTGTAAACAGGGGGGCCGTAGGCTCCTACGAGCAGTACTTC CASSVNRGAVGSYEQYF
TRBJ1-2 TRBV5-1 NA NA TGCGCCAGCAGCCTGGGGACATCCCAGTACTATGGCTACACCTTC CASSLGTSQYYGYTF
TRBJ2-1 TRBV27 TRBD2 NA TGTGCCAGCAGAATAGGACTAGCAATTTCCTATGAGCAGTTCTTC CASRIGLAISYEQFF
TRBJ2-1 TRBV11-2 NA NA TGTGCCAGCAGCTTAGTAGGGAGGACAGCCCCGGGGAGGAGCGAGCAGTTCTTC CASSLVGRTAPGRSEQFF
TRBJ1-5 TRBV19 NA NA TGTGCCAGTAGTATGAGGGGTTGGGACAATGTCGGAAATAGCAATCAGCCCCAGCATTTT CASSMRGWDNVGNSNQPQHF
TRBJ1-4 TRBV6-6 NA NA TGTGCCAGCAGTGCCGATCCCACATCTAATGAAAAACTGTTTTTT CASSADPTSNEKLFF
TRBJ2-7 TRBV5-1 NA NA TGCGCCAGCAGCAAAGGAAGCACAGGCTACCGCGAGCAGTACTTC CASSKGSTGYREQYF
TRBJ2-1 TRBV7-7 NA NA TGTGCCAGCAGCCCGGAACCCCCTAGGAGCTCCTACAATGAGCAGTTCTTC CASSPEPPRSSYNEQFF
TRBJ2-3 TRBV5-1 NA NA TGCGCCAGCAATAGTGGCGGGAGCACAGATACGCAGTATTTT CASNSGGSTDTQYF
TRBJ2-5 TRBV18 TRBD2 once TGTGCCAGCTCACTAGCGGGAGGGCAAGAGACCCAGTACTTC CASSLAGGQETQYF
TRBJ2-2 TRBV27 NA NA TGTGCCAGCAGGATCCGGAGGGGCTCCGGGGAGCTGTTTTTT CASRIRRGSGELFF